These 23 T cell receptor beta chains were sequenced from one sample in a study of blood T cell repertoires in COVID-19. The data were produced by immunoSEQ multiplex PCR, yet TCRdb's version contains in-frame clones alone and is incomplete. The table records approximately 45,000 clones, more than 75% of them present only once. Source material: peripheral blood. These receptors originate from a man aged 35 to 55 with COVID-19, enrolled during active disease.

The CDR3 coding sequence is TGTGCCACCTCCGACAGGGGGCAGGGCCACACCTTC. Protein: CATSDRGQGHTF. The chain recombines TRBV15 with TRBJ1-2, with 10 bases that match TRBD1. Germline-derived CDR1 and CDR2 are LNHNV and YYDKDF (reference sequence). The CDR3 contains 12 residues. Trimming at V came to 8 bases and at J to 12 bases, leaving 9 bases not matched to a gene.

J is TRBJ1-5 and V is TRBV28; 9 nucleotides match TRBD1. V was pared by 5 bases and J by 1 base, with 15 bases of the junction left unmatched. The germline gives CDR1 MDHEN, CDR2 SYDVKM. The CDR3 runs to 19 residues. DNA of the CDR3: TGTGCCAGCAGTCCCCCCGGGACAGGGACCTTAAAAAGCAATCAGCCCCAGCATTTT. Protein: CASSPPGTGTLKSNQPQHF.

A single count supports this clone. This chain connects TRBV3-1 (or the pseudogene TRBV3-2) to TRBJ1-2; no reliable D call. Trimming removed 2 bases at V and 5 bases at J, with 12 bases between. This CDR3 has 14 amino acids. Germline CDR1 LGHDT, CDR2 YNNKEL (reference sequence). CDR3 protein: CASSQYQIPYGYTF. The CDR3 nucleotides read TGTGCCAGCAGCCAATACCAGATACCATATGGCTACACCTTC.

A few counts support this clone. This chain connects TRBV19 to TRBJ1-3, with D unclear. CDR1 LNHDA and CDR2 SQIVND come from the germline V gene (reference sequence). V was trimmed by 7 bases and J by 0 bases, leaving 10 bases between them. The CDR3 runs to 14 residues. The CDR3 DNA sequence: TGTGCCAGTAACAGAATGAGCTCTGGAAACACCATATATTTT. Its translation: CASNRMSSGNTIYF.

This chain uses TRBV9 with TRBJ1-1; 9 bases agree with TRBD1. This CDR3 has 16 residues. CDR1 is SGDLS and CDR2 is YYNGEE in the germline V gene. V lost 0 bases to trimming and J lost 4 bases; unmatched junction nucleotides: 7. For the CDR3, the DNA is TGTGCCAGCAGCGTAGTCACAGGGGGCCTATCCACTGAAGCTTTCTTT. Protein product: CASSVVTGGLSTEAFF.

The J gene is TRBJ2-1, the V gene TRBV28; 11 nucleotides agree with TRBD2. This CDR3 spans 15 amino acids. Trimming took 1 base from V and 7 from J; bases not matched to a gene: 3. Looked up from germline, CDR1 is MDHEN and CDR2 is SYDVKM. This CDR3 reads CASSLSSGGRNEQFF. In nucleotides, the CDR3 is TGTGCCAGCAGTTTATCTAGCGGGGGGAGGAATGAGCAGTTCTTC.

This clone was seen only once. The J gene is TRBJ1-6, the V gene TRBV30, with D unresolved. The CDR3 has 12 residues. V was cut by 3 bases and J by 5 bases, with 5 bases left in between. The V gene's germline CDR1 is GTSNPN and CDR2 SVGIG (reference sequence). DNA of the CDR3: TGTGCCTGGAGGACAAATAATTCACCCCTCCACTTT. Translated, it gives CAWRTNNSPLHF. Looking up the rest from reference TRBV30 and TRBJ1-6 gives the full variable domain: SQTIHQWPATLVQPVGSPLSLECTVEGTSNPNLYWYRQAAGRGLQLLFYSVGIGQISSEVPQNLSASRPQDRQFILSSKKLLLSDSGFYLCAWRTNNSPLHFGNGTRLTVT.

The rearrangement uses TRBV4-1 and TRBJ2-7, with 8 nucleotides matching TRBD2. This CDR3 contains 16 residues. In germline, CDR1 is MGHRA, CDR2 YSYEKL. The V gene end was trimmed by 1 base and the J gene end by 6 bases; junction bases not matched to a gene: 11. The CDR3 sequence is CASSQGGGGSRAEQYF. The DNA of the CDR3 is TGCGCCAGCAGCCAAGGCGGCGGGGGGTCCCGGGCCGAGCAGTACTTC.

This clone was recorded a few times. The rearrangement uses TRBV9 and TRBJ2-7, with TRBD2 matching over 11 bases. Germline loops: CDR1 SGDLS, CDR2 YYNGEE. V shed 3 bases, J shed 6 bases, and the junction held 5 bases outside the gene matches. The CDR3 loop spans 14 amino acids. The DNA for the CDR3 is TGTGCCAGCAGCGCCGGGACTAGCGGCCTCGAGCAGTACTTC. This codes for CASSAGTSGLEQYF.

The chain combines TRBV5-6 with TRBJ1-4, with unresolved D. The germline gives CDR1 SGHDT, CDR2 YYEEEE. Trimming pared 2 bases from V and 5 bases from J, leaving 7 bases between. The CDR3 has 13 amino acids. The CDR3 region is CASSFTLNEKLFF. As DNA, the CDR3 is TGTGCCAGCAGCTTTACGCTAAATGAAAAACTGTTTTTT.

This clone was seen just once. The chain links TRBV4-1 to TRBJ2-3; TRBD1 agrees at 10 bases. Germline V lookup: CDR1 MGHRA, CDR2 YSYEKL. The CDR3 extends over 18 amino acids. Germline trimming cut 1 base from V and 4 bases from J; bases unmatched to any gene: 11. CDR3 region: CASSQVPFGQGGSDTQYF. DNA of the CDR3: TGCGCCAGCAGCCAAGTTCCCTTTGGACAGGGGGGCTCAGATACGCAGTATTTT.

The chain recombines TRBV7-9 with TRBJ2-3; D call uncertain. The V end was cut by 6 bases, the J end by 4 bases, with 11 bases between. The CDR3 spans 13 residues. Germline V CDR1 and CDR2: SEHNR, FQNEAQ (reference sequence). The CDR3 reads CASRPYIPDTQYF. For the CDR3, the DNA is TGTGCCAGCAGACCCTATATTCCAGATACGCAGTATTTT.

This clone occurred once. V usage is TRBV5-8 and J usage is TRBJ2-3, with D hard to call. V was trimmed by 1 base and J by 5 bases, leaving 11 bases between them. From germline, CDR1 is SGHTS and CDR2 YDEGEE. There are 14 residues in the CDR3. CDR3 sequence: CASSLLEFGDTQYF. The CDR3 DNA sequence: TGTGCCAGCAGCTTGCTCGAGTTTGGAGATACGCAGTATTTT.

The V gene is TRBV12-3 or TRBV12-4, the J gene TRBJ2-1, with D unclear. The CDR3 covers 13 residues. The ends were cut back, 8 bases at V and 0 bases at J, with 8 bases in the middle. As DNA, the CDR3 is TGTGCCAGCGCTCCAGGCTCCTACAATGAGCAGTTCTTC. This gives the protein CASAPGSYNEQFF.

CDR3 DNA: TGTGCCAGCAGCGGGGACAACAGGGGGCCCCCTGAAAAACTGTTTTTT. This translates into CASSGDNRGPPEKLFF. The V gene is TRBV7-9, the J gene TRBJ1-4, with TRBD1 matching over 9 bases. After removal of 5 bases from V and 7 bases from J, the junction contained 11 bases not matched to a gene. Germline assignment: CDR1 SEHNR and CDR2 FQNEAQ (reference sequence). The CDR3 runs 16 residues.

The chain recombines TRBV18 with TRBJ1-2; D unclear. Trimming pared 5 bases from V and 3 bases from J, leaving 16 bases between. CDR1 is KGHSH and CDR2 is LQKENI in the germline V gene. The CDR3 is made up of 15 amino acids. Here the CDR3 DNA reads TGTGCCAGCTCATACTCGCGGGCAGGCCACTATGGCTACACCTTC. Translation gives CASSYSRAGHYGYTF.

This rearrangement joins TRBV27 to TRBJ2-1; TRBD2 aligns across 12 bases. This CDR3 region has 19 residues. V was pared by 5 bases and J by 0 bases, with 11 bases of the junction left unmatched. The germline gives CDR1 MNHEY, CDR2 SMNVEV (reference sequence). CDR3 bases: TGTGCCAGCAGTACCAGGGGACTAGCGGGCCCTAACTCCTACAATGAGCAGTTCTTC. Its protein product is CASSTRGLAGPNSYNEQFF.

This chain uses TRBV3-1 (or the pseudogene TRBV3-2) with TRBJ1-2, with D perhaps matching TRBD1 (5 bases). Germline V gene sequence: CDR1 LGHDT, CDR2 YNNKEL (reference sequence). This CDR3 has 17 amino acids. V was cut by 0 bases and J by 3 bases, with 17 bases left in between. CDR3 region: CASSQDRGRALYYGYTF. Written as DNA, the CDR3 is TGTGCCAGCAGCCAAGATCGGGGGAGGGCCCTCTACTATGGCTACACCTTC.

This rearrangement joins TRBV29-1 to TRBJ2-6, with 9 bases fitting TRBD1. CDR3 length: 15 residues. Germline CDR1 SQVTM, CDR2 ANQGSEA. V shed 6 bases, J shed 1 base, and the junction held 4 bases outside the gene matches. The CDR3 bases are TGCAGCGTCCCCGGGACAGGGTCTGGGGCCAACGTCCTGACTTTC. Its translation: CSVPGTGSGANVLTF.

The chain carries TRBV6-5 and TRBJ2-7, with D hard to call. The CDR3 is 13 amino acids. Trimming stripped 5 bases from V and 5 bases from J, with 13 bases between. The germline CDR1 and CDR2 sequences are MNHEY and SVGAGI. CDR3 in DNA: TGTGCCAGCAGTACAATTCCACGGGACGAGCAGTACTTC. Amino acid sequence: CASSTIPRDEQYF.

The chain recombines TRBV5-1 with TRBJ2-7; 10 bases map to TRBD1. The CDR3 has 14 residues. Trimming removed 4 bases from V and 7 bases from J; junction bases left unmatched: 8. The germline V gene encodes CDR1 SGHRS and CDR2 YFSETQ. CDR3 loop: CASSRGTGDREQYF. CDR3 coding DNA: TGCGCCAGCAGCCGAGGGACAGGGGATCGAGAGCAGTACTTC.

This chain connects TRBV18 to TRBJ2-7; 7 bases line up with TRBD1. Germline CDR1 is KGHSH and CDR2 is LQKENI. Losses at the gene ends were 2 bases for V and 2 bases for J; bases not matched to a gene: 0. This CDR3 has 13 residues. Here the CDR3 reads CASSPRGPYEQYF. The CDR3 DNA is TGTGCCAGCTCACCAAGGGGGCCCTACGAGCAGTACTTC. The entire variable domain, with the rest obtained from reference TRBV18 and TRBJ2-7, is as follows: NAGVMQNPRHLVRRRGQEARLRCSPMKGHSHVYWYRQLPEEGLKFMVYLQKENIIDESGMPKERFSAEFPKEGPSILRIQQVVRGDSAAYFCASSPRGPYEQYFGPGTRLTVT.

The chain links TRBV7-8 to TRBJ1-4; no clear D. Germline CDR1 is SGHVS and CDR2 is FQNEAQ. This CDR3 has 14 amino acids. V lost 5 bases and J lost 7, with 14 bases in between. The CDR3 DNA sequence: TGTGCCAGCAGCCAGACTCACGAGAGTGAAAAACTGTTTTTT. This translates into CASSQTHESEKLFF.